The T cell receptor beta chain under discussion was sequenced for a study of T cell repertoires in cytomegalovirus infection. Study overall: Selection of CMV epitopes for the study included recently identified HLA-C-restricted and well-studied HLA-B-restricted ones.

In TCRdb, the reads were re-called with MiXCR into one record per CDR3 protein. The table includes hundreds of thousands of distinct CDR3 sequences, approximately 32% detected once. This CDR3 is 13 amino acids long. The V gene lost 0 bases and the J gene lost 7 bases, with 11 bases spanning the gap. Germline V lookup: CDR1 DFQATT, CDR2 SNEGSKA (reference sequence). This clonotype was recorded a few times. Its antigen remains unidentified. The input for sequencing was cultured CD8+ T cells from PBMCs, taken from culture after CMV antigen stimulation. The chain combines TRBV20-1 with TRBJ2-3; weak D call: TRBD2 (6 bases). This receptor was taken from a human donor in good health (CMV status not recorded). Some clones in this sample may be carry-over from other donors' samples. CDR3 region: CSARDPWDYTQYF. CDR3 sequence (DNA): TGCAGTGCTAGAGATCCATGGGACTATACGCAGTATTTT.